This TCR beta chain was recorded in a study of beta chain features in type 1 diabetes. Trimming removed 1 base at V and 7 bases at J, with 16 bases between. This CDR3 is 15 amino acids long. Germline loops: CDR1 MGHRA, CDR2 YSYEKL. A remark on this clone: Its antigen is unknown.

cDNA synthesis used the whole RNA isolate, giving expressed TCRB sequences. Sequencing was performed with immunoSEQ multiplex PCR; in TCRdb, only in-frame clones are kept and a portion is missing. The sample contains a few hundred thousand clones, roughly 12% of which appear only once. Regarding the study as a whole: There was a moderate but significant shortening of TCRB CDR3s in all four CD4+ subsets of Type 1 diabetes patients.

The origin of this receptor is a young woman with type 1 diabetes. The sample taken for sequencing was naive CD4+ T cells from blood. The V call is TRBV4-1, the J call TRBJ2-5, with D perhaps TRBD2 (5 bases). CDR3 protein: CASSQVMAGFGTQYF. Here the CDR3 DNA reads TGCGCCAGCAGCCAAGTAATGGCGGGCTTTGGGACCCAGTACTTC.